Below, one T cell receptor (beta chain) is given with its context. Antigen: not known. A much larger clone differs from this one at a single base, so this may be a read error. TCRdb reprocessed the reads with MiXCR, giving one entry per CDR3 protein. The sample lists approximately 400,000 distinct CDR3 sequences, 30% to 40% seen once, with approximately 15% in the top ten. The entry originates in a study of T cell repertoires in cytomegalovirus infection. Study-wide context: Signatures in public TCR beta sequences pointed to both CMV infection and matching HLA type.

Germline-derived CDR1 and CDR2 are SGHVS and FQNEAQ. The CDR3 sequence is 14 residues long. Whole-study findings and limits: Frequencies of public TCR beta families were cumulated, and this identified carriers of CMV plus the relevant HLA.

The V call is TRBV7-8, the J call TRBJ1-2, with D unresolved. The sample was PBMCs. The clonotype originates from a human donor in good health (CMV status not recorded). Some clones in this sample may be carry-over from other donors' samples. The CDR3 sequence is CASSLDSPNYCYTF. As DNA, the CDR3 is TGTGCCAGCAGCTTAGACAGCCCTAACTATTGCTACACCTTC. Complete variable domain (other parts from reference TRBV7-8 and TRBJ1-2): GAGVSQSPRYKVAKRGQDVALRCDPISGHVSLFWYQQALGQGPEFLTYFQNEAQLDKSGLPSDRFFAERPEGSVSTLKIQRTQQEDSAVYLCASSLDSPNYCYTFGSGTRLTVV.